This entry is about one T cell receptor (beta chain). Assay: immunoSEQ multiplex PCR; the TCRdb copy retains only in-frame clones and omits some. This table holds approximately 150,000 clones, approximately 80% found once. These data originate in a study of PD-1 blockade in classical Hodgkin lymphoma. Every patient relapsed after autologous stem cell transplantation, and brentuximab vedotin exposure varied. Per germline, CDR1 SGHKS and CDR2 YYEKEE (reference sequence). V lost 0 bases to trimming and J lost 4 bases, with 14 bases between them. There are 16 residues in the CDR3. Sequenced material: peripheral blood mononuclear cells (PBMCs), taken before the second cycle of nivolumab. This TCR came from a human donor with classical Hodgkin lymphoma. This rearrangement joins TRBV5-5 to TRBJ1-5; D remains unclear. Here the CDR3 reads CASSLVSEIRNQPQHF. DNA for the CDR3: TGTGCCAGCAGCTTGGTGTCAGAGATTAGGAATCAGCCCCAGCATTTT.